What follows are 28 T cell receptor beta chains derived from one specimen sequenced in a study of shared clonotypes between healthy human individuals. Method: immunoSEQ multiplex PCR; TCRdb's copy keeps in-frame clones and lacks some. The repertoire holds about 470,000 clones, with around 75% as singletons. Sample: PBMCs. Every receptor here comes from a woman aged 40-49 years in good health. Some clones in this sample may be carry-over from other donors' samples.

The V gene is TRBV28, the J gene TRBJ2-7; TRBD2 aligns across 7 bases. The CDR3 spans 16 residues. The germline CDR1 and CDR2 sequences are MDHEN and SYDVKM. V trimming: 4 bases; J trimming: 2 bases; junction bases outside the gene matches: 11. CDR3 nucleotides: TGTGCCAGCAGTTCCCCCGGAGCGGGGCTTACCTACGAGCAGTACTTC. Encoded protein: CASSSPGAGLTYEQYF.

J is TRBJ1-2 and V is TRBV16, with 9 bases lining up with TRBD1. Trimming cost V 3 bases and J 7 bases; bases outside gene matches: 3. This CDR3 region has 13 residues. Germline CDR1 is KGHSY and CDR2 is FQNENV. This chain's CDR3 is CASSQTTGGGYTF. The DNA for the CDR3 is TGTGCCAGCAGCCAGACGACAGGGGGTGGCTACACCTTC.

The J gene is TRBJ1-1, the V gene TRBV15; D possibly corresponds to TRBD1 (5 bases). V lost 5 bases, J lost 7 bases, and 17 bases lay in between. Germline lookup yields CDR1 LNHNV and CDR2 YYDKDF (reference sequence). This CDR3 comprises 14 residues. In nucleotides, the CDR3 is TGTGCCACCAGCGAAGGGGAGTTTTGGGGTGAAGCTTTCTTT. It codes for CATSEGEFWGEAFF. Full variable domain (rest looked up from reference TRBV15 and TRBJ1-1): DAMVIQNPRYQVTQFGKPVTLSCSQTLNHNVMYWYQQKSSQAPKLLFHYYDKDFNNEADTPDNFQSRRPNTSFCFLDIRSPGLGDTAMYLCATSEGEFWGEAFFGQGTRLTVV.

The chain employs TRBV5-1 and TRBJ2-1, with D possibly matching TRBD2 (6 bases). Trimming cost V 0 bases and J 5 bases, with 12 bases left between them. This CDR3 has 15 residues. Per germline, CDR1 SGHRS and CDR2 YFSETQ. DNA of the CDR3: TGCGCCAGCAGCTTGGCGGGACTCCCCAACAATGAGCAGTTCTTC. Protein product: CASSLAGLPNNEQFF.

The chain recombines TRBV7-3 with TRBJ2-3, with 9 bases identical to TRBD1. J was trimmed by 5 bases and V by 4 bases; bases with no gene match: 10. This CDR3 has 16 residues. Per the germline V gene, CDR1 is SGHTA and CDR2 is FQGTGA. CDR3 bases: TGTGCCAGCAGCTCATGGGACAGGGCGGAAAAAGATACGCAGTATTTT. Residues: CASSSWDRAEKDTQYF.

The chain couples TRBV5-1 to TRBJ2-5; possibly TRBD1 or TRBD2 for D (5 bases each). Per germline, CDR1 SGHRS and CDR2 YFSETQ. The V and J ends lost 3 bases and 2 bases respectively, with 17 bases between them. The CDR3 consists of 16 residues. CDR3 nucleotides: TGCGCCAGCAGCTGGAGAGGGGCGGCTGGGCAAGAGACCCAGTACTTC. Its translation: CASSWRGAAGQETQYF.

The chain is built from TRBV7-2 and TRBJ2-5; D is unclear. The V gene lost 2 bases and the J gene lost 0 bases, with 7 bases spanning the gap. The CDR3 is 14 amino acids. Germline values: CDR1 SGHTA, CDR2 FQGNSA. The DNA of the CDR3 is TGTGCCAGCAGCTTATACGGAGACCAAGAGACCCAGTACTTC. Protein: CASSLYGDQETQYF.

The chain combines TRBV27 with TRBJ2-3; tentatively, D is TRBD1 (5 bases). The CDR3 extends over 13 amino acids. V was cut by 10 bases and J by 5 bases, with 16 bases left in between. CDR1 is MNHEY, CDR2 SMNVEV, per germline (reference sequence). The CDR3 loop reads CATRKGSGDTQYF. The CDR3 DNA is TGTGCCACCCGTAAGGGGTCGGGAGATACGCAGTATTTT.

V gene TRBV5-4 combines with J gene TRBJ2-1, with D perhaps matching TRBD2 (5 bases). Per the germline V gene, CDR1 is SGHNT and CDR2 is YYREEE (reference sequence). CDR3 size: 14 residues. The V end was cut by 4 bases, the J end by 5 bases, with 13 bases between. In DNA form, the CDR3 reads TGTGCCAGCAGCCCGGAGGCGGGCAACAATGAGCAGTTCTTC. It translates to CASSPEAGNNEQFF.

The chain uses TRBV7-8 and TRBJ2-5; possible D gene TRBD1, 5 bases. The CDR3 covers 14 residues. The germline V gene encodes CDR1 SGHVS and CDR2 FQNEAQ. Trimming cost V 6 bases and J 1 base, with 12 bases left between them. CDR3 sequence (DNA): TGTGCCAGCAGTTTTACAGGTATCCAAGAGACCCAGTACTTC. It translates to CASSFTGIQETQYF.

The rearrangement joins TRBV20-1 to TRBJ2-3; TRBD2 might be the D (6 bases). CDR3 length equals 11 residues. V was shortened by 6 bases and J by 5 bases, with 9 bases between the two germline ends. Germline lookup yields CDR1 DFQATT and CDR2 SNEGSKA (reference sequence). This chain's CDR3 is CSALGLDTQYF. CDR3 nucleotide sequence: TGCAGTGCCCTGGGACTAGATACGCAGTATTTT.

This clone came up once. The chain recombines TRBV27 with TRBJ2-7; possibly TRBD1 for D (6 bases). This CDR3 is 14 amino acids long. V was shortened by 6 bases and J by 0 bases, with 12 bases between the two germline ends. From germline, CDR1 is MNHEY and CDR2 SMNVEV (reference sequence). CDR3 bases: TGTGCCAGCAGGTACGACAGGACCTCCTACGAGCAGTACTTC. Protein product: CASRYDRTSYEQYF.

The V call is TRBV4-2, the J call TRBJ1-6; the match to TRBD1 covers 7 bases. Trimming took 2 bases from V and 7 from J; bases not matched to a gene: 8. Germline CDR1 reads LGHNA; CDR2 reads YNFKEQ. The CDR3 contains 16 residues. CDR3 DNA: TGTGCCAGCAGCCAAAGTACCGGGACAGCAAATTCACCCCTCCACTTT. Amino acid sequence: CASSQSTGTANSPLHF.

This clone was seen a handful of times. V usage is TRBV25-1 and J usage is TRBJ1-3; possible D gene TRBD1, 6 bases. The CDR3 runs to 15 residues. Germline assignment: CDR1 MGHDK and CDR2 SYGVNS. Trimming removed 3 bases at V and 4 bases at J, with 13 bases between. This chain's CDR3 is CASSEPGALGNTIYF. CDR3 coding DNA: TGTGCCAGCAGTGAGCCGGGGGCACTCGGAAACACCATATATTTT.

The chain combines TRBV6-5 with TRBJ1-2; a weak D match, TRBD1 (6 bases). V was clipped by 0 bases and J by 4 bases, with 9 bases between them. The CDR3 totals 14 residues. Germline V gives CDR1 MNHEY, CDR2 SVGAGI. The CDR3 here is CASSYSGQSYGYTF. The DNA of the CDR3 is TGTGCCAGCAGTTACTCCGGACAGAGCTATGGCTACACCTTC.

The chain joins TRBV28 to TRBJ1-5; a weak D match, TRBD1 (5 bases). Trimming took off 6 bases at V and 0 bases at J, with 12 bases between the two ends. Germline V gene data show CDR1 as MDHEN and CDR2 as SYDVKM. This CDR3 contains 15 residues. CDR3 sequence reads: CASRRGQYSNQPQHF. The CDR3 nucleotides read TGTGCCAGCAGGCGCGGACAATATAGCAATCAGCCCCAGCATTTT. The variable domain in full, completed from reference TRBV28 and TRBJ1-5, reads DVKVTQSSRYLVKRTGEKVFLECVQDMDHENMFWYRQDPGLGLRLIYFSYDVKMKEKGDIPEGYSVSREKKERFSLILESASTNQTSMYLCASRRGQYSNQPQHFGDGTRLSIL.

The V gene is TRBV27, the J gene TRBJ2-5; TRBD2 matches 10 bases. With the DNA end fitting TRBJ2-7 better, the J assignment may be wrong. Per the germline V gene, CDR1 is MNHEY and CDR2 is SMNVEV (reference sequence). The CDR3 has 14 residues. CDR3 nucleotides: TGTGCCAGCAGCTGGGGACTAGCGCGGTACGAGCAGTACTTC. Protein sequence: CASSWGLARYEQYF.

The chain joins TRBV10-1 to TRBJ1-5, with D perhaps matching TRBD1 (6 bases). With 2 bases removed from V and 0 bases from J, the gap between germline ends came to 14 bases. This CDR3 is built from 17 residues. From germline, CDR1 is WNHNN and CDR2 SYGVQD (reference sequence). This CDR3 reads CASSEKGGGSSNQPQHF. In DNA form, the CDR3 reads TGCGCCAGCAGTGAGAAGGGGGGGGGCTCTAGCAATCAGCCCCAGCATTTT.

The chain is built from TRBV21-1 and TRBJ1-3; the listed D gene, TRBD1, was not tested against the DNA. TRBV21-1 is a known pseudogene. The CDR3 length is 16 residues. CDR3 nucleotide sequence: TGTGCCAGCAGCAAAGCAGGGGCACAAGACGGAAACACCATATATTTT. Protein product: CASSKAGAQDGNTIYF.

The rearrangement joins TRBV7-9 to TRBJ2-1; perhaps TRBD1 as D (6 bases). The CDR3 has 14 amino acids. V dropped 3 bases and J dropped 4 bases, with 10 bases sitting between them. CDR1 and CDR2 from the germline V gene are SEHNR and FQNEAQ (reference sequence). DNA for the CDR3: TGTGCCAGCAGCTTCCAGGACAGTTACAATGAGCAGTTCTTC. Its translation: CASSFQDSYNEQFF.

This chain joins TRBV4-2 and TRBJ1-4, with 7 bases matching TRBD1. The CDR3 runs to 15 residues. Germline CDR1 LGHNA, CDR2 YNFKEQ. After removal of 1 base from V and 8 bases from J, the junction contained 7 bases not matched to a gene. This CDR3 reads CASSQGGTADEKLFF. CDR3 coding DNA: TGTGCCAGCAGCCAAGGCGGGACAGCGGACGAAAAACTGTTTTTT.

The chain links TRBV20-1 to TRBJ1-1, with a weak D call TRBD1 (5 bases). Trimming took off 6 bases at V and 2 bases at J, with 7 bases between the two ends. Germline lookup yields CDR1 DFQATT and CDR2 SNEGSKA (reference sequence). This CDR3 is 11 amino acids long. The CDR3 spells CSAGPNTEAFF. The DNA for the CDR3 is TGCAGTGCGGGGCCCAACACTGAAGCTTTCTTT.

In nucleotides, the CDR3 is TGTGCCAGCAGTGAAGGGCCCGACCCGGGGGAGACCCAGTACTTC. This codes for CASSEGPDPGETQYF. J is TRBJ2-5 and V is TRBV6-1, with D perhaps matching TRBD2 (5 bases). Trimming took off 1 base at V and 5 bases at J, with 14 bases between the two ends. CDR1 and CDR2 (germline): MNHNS, SASEGT. CDR3 length: 15 residues.

This chain joins TRBV18 and TRBJ2-5, with TRBD1 matching 8 bases. Germline V gives CDR1 KGHSH, CDR2 LQKENI. The ends lost 5 bases at V and 3 bases at J; junction bases unmatched: 5. The CDR3 is made up of 14 amino acids. CDR3 nucleotides: TGTGCCAGCTCATCGCGGACAGGGAAAGAGACCCAGTACTTC. This sequence encodes CASSSRTGKETQYF.

The V call is TRBV7-3, the J call TRBJ2-7; 9 positions agree with TRBD1. With 0 bases clipped from V and 1 base from J, the junction kept 1 base outside the gene matches. From germline, CDR1 is SGHTA and CDR2 FQGTGA. The CDR3 is made up of 15 amino acids. CDR3 amino acids: CASSLTTGGSYEQYF. Here the CDR3 DNA reads TGTGCCAGCAGCTTAACGACAGGGGGATCCTACGAGCAGTACTTC.

The rearrangement uses TRBV4-1 and TRBJ1-4, with TRBD1 as a possible D gene (5 bases). Trimming removed 0 bases from V and 4 bases from J, with 12 bases in between. The germline V gene encodes CDR1 MGHRA and CDR2 YSYEKL. This CDR3 is 16 amino acids long. The CDR3 nucleotides read TGCGCCAGCAGCCAAGAAATCGGCAGGGATAATGAAAAACTGTTTTTT. Its protein product is CASSQEIGRDNEKLFF.

The rearrangement links TRBV7-2 to TRBJ2-1, with TRBD1 matching over 9 bases. V gave up 5 bases and J gave up 7 bases; unmatched junction bases: 9. In germline, CDR1 is SGHTA, CDR2 FQGNSA. The CDR3 runs to 15 residues. DNA for the CDR3: TGTGCCAGCAGCCCCCCCCACAGGGGGCGGAATGAGCAGTTCTTC. Protein: CASSPPHRGRNEQFF.

V usage is TRBV5-4 and J usage is TRBJ1-1, with D perhaps TRBD1 (5 bases). The germline CDR1 and CDR2 sequences are SGHNT and YYREEE (reference sequence). With 0 bases removed from V and 8 bases from J, the gap between germline ends came to 11 bases. The CDR3 sequence is 13 residues long. CDR3 protein: CASSLVGQGEAFF. The CDR3, as DNA: TGTGCCAGCAGCTTGGTGGGGCAGGGCGAAGCTTTCTTT.